The TCR beta chain described here comes from a study of neurological immune-mediated disorders. TCRdb used MiXCR to reprocess the 5' RACE reads, holding one entry per CDR3 protein. The sample contains 66,000 or so distinct CDR3 sequences, around 5.5% of which appear only once. This clonotype was recorded many times. The CDR3 spans 13 residues. Losses at the gene ends were 7 bases for V and 2 bases for J; bases not matched to a gene: 7. The germline V gene has CDR1 SQVTM and CDR2 ANQGSEA. V usage is TRBV29-1 and J usage is TRBJ1-1; TRBD1 matches at 7 bases. The sample consisted of PBMCs. The sequence derives from a woman in her thirties with multiple sclerosis. The CDR3 loop is CSARDRVNTEAFF. The CDR3 bases are TGCAGCGCCCGTGACAGGGTTAACACTGAAGCTTTCTTT.